The 26 T cell receptor beta chains presented below share a single source sample, sequenced in a study of regulatory T cells in long-lasting Graves disease. Time point indicated: newly diagnosed GD, antithyroid drugs for less than 3 months. Extracted RNA from PBMCs served as the source of the TCR library. Building of the TCR beta libraries involved iRepertoire HTBI primers and Arm-PCR of CDR3 regions. In TCRdb, the multiplex PCR reads were re-called with MiXCR into one record per CDR3 protein. The sample holds over 500,000 distinct CDR3 sequences, 15% to 20% seen once. These data also formed part of another study, on T cells in Graves' hyperthyroidism and ophthalmopathy.

The specimen comprised peripheral blood mononuclear cells (PBMCs), sampled at new diagnosis, from a patient treated with antithyroid drugs. Receptors originate from a woman in her twenties or thirties with Graves disease.

V gene TRBV19 combines with J gene TRBJ1-3, with D unresolved. The CDR3 has 13 residues. Germline lookup yields CDR1 LNHDA and CDR2 SQIVND (reference sequence). Trimming took off 3 bases at V and 1 base at J, with 4 bases between the two ends. The CDR3 DNA follows: TGTGCCAGTAGTATCCGGTCTGGAAACACCATATATTTT. It encodes CASSIRSGNTIYF.

The sample holds many counts of this clonotype. The chain couples TRBV6-1 to TRBJ1-1; tentatively, D is TRBD1 (5 bases). V was cut by 0 bases and J by 7 bases, with 9 bases left in between. The CDR3 has 13 residues. From germline, CDR1 is MNHNS and CDR2 SASEGT. As DNA, the CDR3 is TGTGCCAGCAGTGAAGCGTCGGGGGGTGAAGCTTTCTTT. It translates to CASSEASGGEAFF.

This clonotype was counted ten times or more. V is TRBV29-1 and J is TRBJ2-1, with TRBD1 matching 10 bases. The V gene end was trimmed by 8 bases and the J gene end by 5 bases; junction bases not matched to a gene: 6. The CDR3 sequence is 13 residues long. Germline lookup yields CDR1 SQVTM and CDR2 ANQGSEA. DNA of the CDR3: TGCAGCCACGACAGGGGGCCCCACAATGAGCAGTTCTTC. This translates into CSHDRGPHNEQFF.

V and J are TRBV27 and TRBJ1-5; the D is unclear. Germline V gives CDR1 MNHEY, CDR2 SMNVEV (reference sequence). Trimming took 9 bases from V and 2 from J, leaving 17 bases between them. The CDR3 spans 15 residues. The CDR3: CARAQNGIRNQPQHF. The CDR3 DNA is TGTGCCAGGGCGCAGAATGGAATCCGCAATCAGCCCCAGCATTTT.

The chain has TRBV6-5 and TRBJ1-4; D not certain. This CDR3 has 15 residues. V dropped 2 bases and J dropped 9 bases, with 16 bases sitting between them. CDR1 and CDR2 (germline): MNHEY, SVGAGI. The CDR3 region is CASSYARGSQKKLFF. CDR3 nucleotide sequence: TGTGCCAGCAGTTACGCCAGAGGGTCTCAGAAAAAACTGTTTTTT.

This clonotype was counted between two and nine times. V gene TRBV2 combines with J gene TRBJ1-3; D remains unclear. The CDR3 has 16 amino acids. Germline assignment: CDR1 SNHLY and CDR2 FYNNEI. Trimming stripped 8 bases from V and 0 bases from J, with 17 bases between. The CDR3 bases are TGTGCCAGCTGCCGGAGTCTGGTGACCTCTGGAAACACCATATATTTT. It encodes CASCRSLVTSGNTIYF.

V is TRBV28 and J is TRBJ2-5; perhaps TRBD1 as D (6 bases). Trimming cost V 6 bases and J 7 bases, with 18 bases left between them. The CDR3 runs to 14 residues. In germline, CDR1 is MDHEN, CDR2 SYDVKM. CDR3 amino acids: CASRRGQGTRTQYF. The CDR3 coding sequence is TGTGCCAGCAGGAGGGGTCAGGGGACAAGGACCCAGTACTTC.

This clonotype was detected many times. The chain links TRBV28 to TRBJ2-2; tentatively, D is TRBD2 (5 bases). This CDR3 region has 16 residues. Germline-derived CDR1 and CDR2 are MDHEN and SYDVKM. Trimming stripped 3 bases from V and 2 bases from J, with 13 bases between. The CDR3 sequence: CASSLSEGNNTGELFF. Here the CDR3 DNA reads TGTGCCAGCAGTTTGAGCGAGGGTAACAACACCGGGGAGCTGTTTTTT.

This sequence joins TRBV20-1 and TRBJ2-1, with D tentatively TRBD2 (5 bases). Per the germline V gene, CDR1 is DFQATT and CDR2 is SNEGSKA (reference sequence). The ends were cut back, 0 bases at V and 5 bases at J, with 17 bases in the middle. This CDR3 has 16 amino acids. The DNA for the CDR3 is TGCAGTGCTAGAGACTTTCGTGGGAGCCTTAACAATGAGCAGTTCTTC. Its translation is CSARDFRGSLNNEQFF.

The table lists this clonotype with many counts. The V gene is TRBV20-1, the J gene TRBJ2-5, with TRBD1 matching 10 bases. The CDR3 has 13 amino acids. J gave up 8 bases and V 3 bases, and 6 bases lay outside the gene matches. CDR1 DFQATT and CDR2 SNEGSKA come from the germline V gene (reference sequence). This CDR3 is CSASGTGVATQYF. In DNA form, the CDR3 reads TGCAGTGCTAGCGGGACAGGGGTTGCAACCCAGTACTTC.

This clonotype appeared many times. The rearrangement uses TRBV15 and TRBJ2-6; unclear D gene. The germline gives CDR1 LNHNV, CDR2 YYDKDF (reference sequence). Trimming removed 5 bases at V and 4 bases at J, with 6 bases between. The CDR3 sequence is 13 residues long. CDR3 in amino acids: CATSWSGANVLTF. The CDR3 bases are TGTGCCACCAGCTGGTCCGGGGCCAACGTCCTGACTTTC.

Many counts were recorded for this clonotype. The chain recombines TRBV3-1 with TRBJ1-6, with D possibly TRBD1 on 5 matching bases. V was pared by 0 bases and J by 9 bases, with 9 bases between. Germline values: CDR1 LGHDT, CDR2 YNNKEL (reference sequence). This CDR3 comprises 14 residues. This chain's CDR3 is CASSQEAGFSPLHF. DNA for the CDR3: TGTGCCAGCAGCCAAGAAGCAGGGTTTTCACCCCTCCACTTT.

This clonotype was counted ten times or more. The chain is built from TRBV12-3 or TRBV12-4 and TRBJ2-5; TRBD2 is a possible D gene (6 bases). This CDR3 contains 15 residues. The V end lost 4 bases, the J end lost 1 base, and 13 bases lay between the germline ends. The CDR3 nucleotides read TGTGCCAGCAGTTCGGGTGATAGCGGCCAAGAGACCCAGTACTTC. Its translation: CASSSGDSGQETQYF.

This clonotype has a count of ten or more. The chain uses TRBV28 and TRBJ1-1, with D possibly being TRBD1 (5 bases). Germline V gives CDR1 MDHEN, CDR2 SYDVKM. V lost 9 bases, J lost 1 base, and 18 bases lay in between. CDR3 length: 15 residues. The DNA of the CDR3 is TGTGCCAGTCGCCCTGGAGGAGGGACGAACACTGAAGCTTTCTTT. Amino acids: CASRPGGGTNTEAFF.

The chain couples TRBV24-1 to TRBJ2-5; D might be TRBD2 (6 bases). V lost 2 bases and J lost 5, with 17 bases in between. The CDR3 contains 16 residues. Germline V gene sequence: CDR1 KGHDR, CDR2 SFDVKD. Here the CDR3 reads CATSDSPPLGRETQYF. CDR3 sequence (DNA): TGTGCCACCAGTGATTCCCCCCCCCTGGGGAGGGAGACCCAGTACTTC.

Only a few counts were recorded for this clonotype. The chain links TRBV27 to TRBJ2-1; TRBD1 aligns across 8 bases. V dropped 5 bases and J dropped 9; count of bases not matched to a gene: 9. Germline assignment: CDR1 MNHEY and CDR2 SMNVEV (reference sequence). The CDR3 runs to 14 residues. CDR3 sequence: CASSPRQGPGEQFF. DNA of the CDR3: TGTGCCAGCAGTCCCCGACAGGGGCCTGGTGAGCAGTTCTTC.

V and J are TRBV6-1 and TRBJ2-1, with 13 bases aligning to TRBD2. This CDR3 region has 17 residues. Looked up from germline, CDR1 is MNHNS and CDR2 is SASEGT. The ends lost 6 bases at V and 4 bases at J; junction bases unmatched: 9. This CDR3 is CASRKTLAGGPYNEQFF. CDR3 nucleotide sequence: TGTGCCAGCAGAAAGACACTAGCGGGAGGGCCGTACAATGAGCAGTTCTTC.

This clonotype has more than one count but fewer than ten. This sequence joins TRBV7-2 and TRBJ1-2; perhaps TRBD1 as D (5 bases). Germline V gives CDR1 SGHTA, CDR2 FQGNSA. V lost 0 bases and J lost 4, with 12 bases in between. The CDR3 contains 15 residues. In DNA form, the CDR3 reads TGTGCCAGCAGCTTAGCCAGGCAGGGTAGCTATGGCTACACCTTC. Its translation: CASSLARQGSYGYTF.

The chain recombines TRBV10-3 with TRBJ2-3; TRBD1 aligns across 7 bases. This CDR3 is 14 amino acids long. Per the germline V gene, CDR1 is ENHRY and CDR2 is SYGVKD. J lost 4 bases, V lost 9 bases, and 10 bases had no gene match. The CDR3 region is CAITQTGDADTQYF. The CDR3 nucleotides are TGTGCCATTACACAAACAGGGGACGCAGATACGCAGTATTTT.

The J gene is TRBJ1-5, the V gene TRBV15; unclear D gene. Germline assignment: CDR1 LNHNV and CDR2 YYDKDF (reference sequence). Trimming left V 0 bases short and J 5 bases short, with 5 bases between. There are 13 residues in the CDR3. In nucleotides, the CDR3 is TGTGCCACCAGCAGAGATCCCTATCAGCCCCAGCATTTT. Its translation: CATSRDPYQPQHF.

This clonotype occurred many times. The chain couples TRBV30 to TRBJ1-1; D not resolved. The CDR3 runs 13 residues. CDR1 is GTSNPN and CDR2 is SVGIG in the germline V gene (reference sequence). Trimming shortened V by 1 base and J by 4 bases, and 10 bases separated the two germline ends. The CDR3 loop is CAWSALEGTEAFF. The CDR3 DNA follows: TGTGCCTGGAGTGCCCTGGAGGGCACTGAAGCTTTCTTT.

To note about this clonotype: A much bigger clone sits one base away, suggesting this may be a read error. This chain joins TRBV10-3 and TRBJ1-3; 10 bases are shared with TRBD1. The CDR3 is 16 amino acids. Per the germline V gene, CDR1 is ENHRY and CDR2 is SYGVKD. V lost 5 bases, J lost 7 bases, and 11 bases stayed unmatched. The CDR3 region is CAISSRRDRGTNTIYF. CDR3 bases: TGTGCCATCAGTTCAAGACGGGACAGGGGAACGAACACCATATATTTT.

This clonotype was found a few times. V gene TRBV19 combines with J gene TRBJ1-4, with D unresolved. The germline CDR1 and CDR2 sequences are LNHDA and SQIVND (reference sequence). The CDR3 has 16 amino acids. Trimming stripped 4 bases from V and 4 bases from J, with 16 bases between. CDR3 bases: TGTGCCAGTAGTAAAGGAGCGGTTATGGGTAATGAAAAACTGTTTTTT. Protein sequence: CASSKGAVMGNEKLFF.

Regarding this clonotype: Being one base from a much bigger clone, this may be a read error. The gene calls are TRBV11-2 and TRBJ2-7; D remains ambiguous. This CDR3 is 13 amino acids long. Looked up from germline, CDR1 is SGHAT and CDR2 is FQNNGV. The V end lost 1 base, the J end lost 0 bases, and 4 bases lay between the germline ends. CDR3 DNA sequence: TGTGCCAGCAGCTTAGTCAACTCCTACGAGCAGTACTTC. This translates into CASSLVNSYEQYF.

The chain is built from TRBV27 and TRBJ2-6; tentatively, D is TRBD1 (6 bases). V shed 6 bases and J shed 17 bases, with 23 bases lying between them. CDR1 is MNHEY, CDR2 SMNVEV, per germline (reference sequence). The CDR3 is 14 amino acids. The CDR3 nucleotides are TGTGCCAGCAGGATGACCGGGACACAATCAGAGGTGACTTTC. Amino acid sequence: CASRMTGTQSEVTF.

The rearrangement joins TRBV19 to TRBJ2-1, with D perhaps matching TRBD1 or TRBD2 (5 bases each). The germline CDR1 and CDR2 sequences are LNHDA and SQIVND (reference sequence). Trimming removed 4 bases from V and 6 bases from J, with 7 bases in between. The CDR3 runs to 12 residues. The CDR3 is CASSTGPNEQFF. CDR3 DNA sequence: TGTGCCAGTAGTACGGGACCCAATGAGCAGTTCTTC.